This entry describes one TCR beta chain. This CDR3 comprises 15 residues. Per germline, CDR1 MNHEY and CDR2 SMNVEV (reference sequence). After removal of 5 bases from V and 4 bases from J, the junction contained 8 bases not matched to a gene. This record comes from a study of CD8 T cells in Susac syndrome. Random-hexamer reverse transcription was applied to roughly 0.45 to 1 ug RNA. By means of immunoSEQ multiplex PCR, TCR beta CDR3 spanning 54 Vbeta and 13 Jbeta underwent amplification. TCRdb used MiXCR to reprocess the immunoSEQ multiplex PCR reads, holding one entry per CDR3 protein. The data show about 57,000 distinct CDR3 sequences, 93% seen once. Peripheral blood CD8+ and CD4+ T cells were profiled by TCR beta sequencing.

The J gene is TRBJ1-5, the V gene TRBV27; 7 bases match TRBD1. Sample: CD8+ T cells from PBMCs. This sequence originates from a human donor with multiple sclerosis. As DNA, the CDR3 is TGTGCCAGCAGTCACGGGACAGCAAGTAATCAGCCCCAGCATTTT. It is translated as CASSHGTASNQPQHF.